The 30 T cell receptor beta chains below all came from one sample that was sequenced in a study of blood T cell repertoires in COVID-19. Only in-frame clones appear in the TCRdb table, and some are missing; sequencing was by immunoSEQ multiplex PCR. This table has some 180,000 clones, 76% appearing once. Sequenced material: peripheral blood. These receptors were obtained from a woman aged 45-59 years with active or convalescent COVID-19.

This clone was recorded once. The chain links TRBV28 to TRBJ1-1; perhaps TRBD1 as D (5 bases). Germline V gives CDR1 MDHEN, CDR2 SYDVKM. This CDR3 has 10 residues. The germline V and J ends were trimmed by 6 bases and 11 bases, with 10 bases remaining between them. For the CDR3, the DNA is TGTGCCAGCAGAGGACGGGGGGCTTTCTTT. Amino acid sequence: CASRGRGAFF.

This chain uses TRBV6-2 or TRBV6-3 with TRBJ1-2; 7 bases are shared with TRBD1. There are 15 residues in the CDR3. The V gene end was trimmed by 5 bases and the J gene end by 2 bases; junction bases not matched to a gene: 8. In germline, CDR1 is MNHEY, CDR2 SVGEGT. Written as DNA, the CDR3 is TGTGCCAGCAGTCTACCGGGACAGTCGAACTATGGCTACACCTTC. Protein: CASSLPGQSNYGYTF.

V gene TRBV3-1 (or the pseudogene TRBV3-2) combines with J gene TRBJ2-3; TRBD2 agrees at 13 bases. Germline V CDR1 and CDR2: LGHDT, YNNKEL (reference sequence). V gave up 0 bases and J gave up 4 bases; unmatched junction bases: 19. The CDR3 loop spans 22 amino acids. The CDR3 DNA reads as TGTGCCAGCAGCCAAGATCATCCCCCCCAACTAGCGGGAGGGCGATACCCAGATACGCAGTATTTT. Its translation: CASSQDHPPQLAGGRYPDTQYF.

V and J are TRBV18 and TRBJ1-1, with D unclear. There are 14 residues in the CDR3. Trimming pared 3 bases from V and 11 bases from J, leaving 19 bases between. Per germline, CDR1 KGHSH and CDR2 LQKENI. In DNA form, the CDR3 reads TGTGCCAGCTCACCTCCTACGGTTTCGGGGTCGGCTTTCTTT. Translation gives CASSPPTVSGSAFF.

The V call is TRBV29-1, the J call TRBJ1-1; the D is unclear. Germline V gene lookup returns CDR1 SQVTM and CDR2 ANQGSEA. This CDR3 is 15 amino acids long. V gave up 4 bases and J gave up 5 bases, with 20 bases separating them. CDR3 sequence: CSVGGLTERGTEAFF. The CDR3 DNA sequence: TGCAGCGTTGGTGGGCTTACCGAAAGAGGGACTGAAGCTTTCTTT.

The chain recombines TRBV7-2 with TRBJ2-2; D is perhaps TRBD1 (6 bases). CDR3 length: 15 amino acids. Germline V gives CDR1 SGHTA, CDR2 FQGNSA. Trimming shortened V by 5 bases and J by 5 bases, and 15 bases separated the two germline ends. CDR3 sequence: CASSPRRTGTGELFF. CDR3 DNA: TGTGCCAGCAGCCCACGACGCACAGGGACCGGGGAGCTGTTTTTT.

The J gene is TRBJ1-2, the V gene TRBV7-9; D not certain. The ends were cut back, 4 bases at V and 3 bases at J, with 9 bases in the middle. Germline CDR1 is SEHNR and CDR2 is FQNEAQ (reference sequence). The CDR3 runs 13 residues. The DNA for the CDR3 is TGTGCCAGCAGCTCCCGGGAGGACTATGGCTACACCTTC. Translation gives CASSSREDYGYTF. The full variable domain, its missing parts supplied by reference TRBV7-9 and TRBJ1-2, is DTGVSQNPRHKITKRGQNVTFRCDPISEHNRLYWYRQTLGQGPEFLTYFQNEAQLEKSRLLSDRFSAERPKGSFSTLEIQRTEQGDSAMYLCASSSREDYGYTFGSGTRLTVV.

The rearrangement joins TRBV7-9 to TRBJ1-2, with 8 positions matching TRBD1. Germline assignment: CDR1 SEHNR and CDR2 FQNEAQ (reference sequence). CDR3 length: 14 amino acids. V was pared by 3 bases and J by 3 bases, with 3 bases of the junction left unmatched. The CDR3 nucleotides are TGTGCCAGCAGCTTGACAGGGGAGGACTATGGCTACACCTTC. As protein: CASSLTGEDYGYTF.

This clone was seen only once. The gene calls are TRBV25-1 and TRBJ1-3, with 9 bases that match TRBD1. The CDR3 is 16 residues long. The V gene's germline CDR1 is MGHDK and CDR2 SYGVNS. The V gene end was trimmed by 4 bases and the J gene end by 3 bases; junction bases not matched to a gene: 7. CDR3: CASSARTGADGNTIYF. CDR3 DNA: TGTGCCAGCAGTGCCCGGACAGGGGCTGATGGAAACACCATATATTTT.

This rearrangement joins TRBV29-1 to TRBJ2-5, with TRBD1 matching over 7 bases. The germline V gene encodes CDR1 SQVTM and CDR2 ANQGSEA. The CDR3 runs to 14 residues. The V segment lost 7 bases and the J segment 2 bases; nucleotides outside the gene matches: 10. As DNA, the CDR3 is TGCAGCGCTACATCGGGACAGAGTCAAGAGACCCAGTACTTC. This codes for CSATSGQSQETQYF. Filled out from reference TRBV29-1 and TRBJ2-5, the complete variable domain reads SAVISQKPSRDICQRGTSLTIQCQVDSQVTMMFWYRQQPGQSLTLIATANQGSEATYESGFVIDKFPISRPNLTFSTLTVSNMSPEDSSIYLCSATSGQSQETQYFGPGTRLLVL.

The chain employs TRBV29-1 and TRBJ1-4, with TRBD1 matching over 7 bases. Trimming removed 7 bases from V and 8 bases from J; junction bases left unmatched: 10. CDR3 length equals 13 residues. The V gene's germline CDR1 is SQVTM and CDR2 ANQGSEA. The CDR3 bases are TGCAGCGCGCGGGGACAGATCCACGAAAAACTGTTTTTT. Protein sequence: CSARGQIHEKLFF.

The CDR3 nucleotides read TGTGCCAGCAGCCTATCTCATAACACAGATACGCAGTATTTT. Translating gives CASSLSHNTDTQYF. The rearrangement joins TRBV7-2 to TRBJ2-3, with D unclear. Germline lookup yields CDR1 SGHTA and CDR2 FQGNSA. Trimming left V 5 bases short and J 2 bases short, with 11 bases between. This CDR3 spans 14 amino acids.

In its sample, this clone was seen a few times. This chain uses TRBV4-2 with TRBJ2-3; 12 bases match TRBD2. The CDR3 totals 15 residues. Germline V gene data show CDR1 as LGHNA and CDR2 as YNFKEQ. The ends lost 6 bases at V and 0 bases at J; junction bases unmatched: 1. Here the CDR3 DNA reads TGTGCCAGCAGTCTAGCGGGGGGGAGCACAGATACGCAGTATTTT. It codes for CASSLAGGSTDTQYF.

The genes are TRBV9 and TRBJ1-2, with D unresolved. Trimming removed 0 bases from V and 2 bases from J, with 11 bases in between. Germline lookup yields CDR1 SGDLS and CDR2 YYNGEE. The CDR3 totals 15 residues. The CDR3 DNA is TGTGCCAGCAGCGTAGATAACAAGAGGAACTATGGCTACACCTTC. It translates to CASSVDNKRNYGYTF.

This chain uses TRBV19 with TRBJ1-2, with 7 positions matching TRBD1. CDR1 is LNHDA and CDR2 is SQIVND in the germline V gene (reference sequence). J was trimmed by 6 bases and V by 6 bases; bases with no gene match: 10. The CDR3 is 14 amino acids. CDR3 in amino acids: CASSPIQGENGYTF. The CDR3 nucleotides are TGTGCCAGTAGCCCAATCCAGGGGGAAAATGGCTACACCTTC.

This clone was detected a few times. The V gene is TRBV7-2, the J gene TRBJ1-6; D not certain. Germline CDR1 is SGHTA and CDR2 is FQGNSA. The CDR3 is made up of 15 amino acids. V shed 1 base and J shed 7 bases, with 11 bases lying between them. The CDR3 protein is CASSLEQPQNSPLHF. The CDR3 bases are TGTGCCAGCAGCTTAGAACAGCCGCAAAATTCACCCCTCCACTTT.

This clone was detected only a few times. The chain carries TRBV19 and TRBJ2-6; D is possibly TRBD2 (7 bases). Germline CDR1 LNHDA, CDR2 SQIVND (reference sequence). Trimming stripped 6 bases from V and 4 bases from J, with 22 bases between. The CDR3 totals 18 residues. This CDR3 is CASSAYMGGPEGANVLTF. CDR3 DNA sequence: TGTGCCAGTAGCGCTTATATGGGGGGGCCCGAGGGGGCCAACGTCCTGACTTTC.

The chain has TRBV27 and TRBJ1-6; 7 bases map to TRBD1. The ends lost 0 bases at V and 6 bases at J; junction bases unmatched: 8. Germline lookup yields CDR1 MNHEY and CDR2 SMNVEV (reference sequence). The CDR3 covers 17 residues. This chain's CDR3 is CASSLSSTGAINSPLHF. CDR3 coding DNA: TGTGCCAGCAGTTTATCGTCAACAGGGGCGATTAATTCACCCCTCCACTTT.

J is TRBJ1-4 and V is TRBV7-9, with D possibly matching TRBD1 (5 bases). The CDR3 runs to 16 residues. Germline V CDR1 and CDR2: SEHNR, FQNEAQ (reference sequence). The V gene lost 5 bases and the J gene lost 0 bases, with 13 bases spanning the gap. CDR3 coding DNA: TGTGCCAGCAGCCCCGGGGGTTTTGCAACTAATGAAAAACTGTTTTTT. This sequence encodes CASSPGGFATNEKLFF.

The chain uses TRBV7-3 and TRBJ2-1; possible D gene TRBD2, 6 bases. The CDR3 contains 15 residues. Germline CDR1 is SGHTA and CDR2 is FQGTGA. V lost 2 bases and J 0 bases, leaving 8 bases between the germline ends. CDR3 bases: TGTGCCAGCAGCTTAGGACTATTCTCCTACAATGAGCAGTTCTTC. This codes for CASSLGLFSYNEQFF.

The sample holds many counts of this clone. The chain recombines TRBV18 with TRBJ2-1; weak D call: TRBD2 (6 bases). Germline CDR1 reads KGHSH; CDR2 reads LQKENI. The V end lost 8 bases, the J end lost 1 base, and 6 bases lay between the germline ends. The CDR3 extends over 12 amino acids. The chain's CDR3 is CASRGSYNEQFF. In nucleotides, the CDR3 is TGTGCCAGCCGGGGGTCCTACAATGAGCAGTTCTTC.

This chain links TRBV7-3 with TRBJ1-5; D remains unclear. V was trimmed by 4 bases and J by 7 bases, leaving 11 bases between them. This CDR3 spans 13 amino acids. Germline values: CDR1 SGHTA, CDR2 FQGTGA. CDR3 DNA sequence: TGTGCCAGCAGCTCGGGTGTCGACCAGCCCCAGCATTTT. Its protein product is CASSSGVDQPQHF.

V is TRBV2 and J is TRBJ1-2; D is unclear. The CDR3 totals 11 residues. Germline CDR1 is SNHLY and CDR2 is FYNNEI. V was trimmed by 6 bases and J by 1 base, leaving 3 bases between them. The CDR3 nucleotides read TGTGCCAGCAGCAGTAACTATGGCTACACCTTC. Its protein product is CASSSNYGYTF. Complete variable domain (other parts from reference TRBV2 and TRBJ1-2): EPEVTQTPSHQVTQMGQEVILRCVPISNHLYFYWYRQILGQKVEFLVSFYNNEISEKSEIFDDQFSVERPDGSNFTLKIRSTKLEDSAMYFCASSSNYGYTFGSGTRLTVV.

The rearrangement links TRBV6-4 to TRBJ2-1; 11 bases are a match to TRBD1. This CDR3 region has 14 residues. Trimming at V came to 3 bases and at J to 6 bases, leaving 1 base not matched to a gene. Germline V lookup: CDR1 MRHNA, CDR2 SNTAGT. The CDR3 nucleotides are TGTGCCAGCAGTGAGGACAGGGGGCCCAATGAGCAGTTCTTC. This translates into CASSEDRGPNEQFF.

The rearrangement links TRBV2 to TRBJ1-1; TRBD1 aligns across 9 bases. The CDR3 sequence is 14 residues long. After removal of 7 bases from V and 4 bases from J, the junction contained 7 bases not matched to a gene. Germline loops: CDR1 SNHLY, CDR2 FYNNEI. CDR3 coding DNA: TGTGCCAGCACTGGCACAGGGGGCGGCACTGAAGCTTTCTTT. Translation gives CASTGTGGGTEAFF. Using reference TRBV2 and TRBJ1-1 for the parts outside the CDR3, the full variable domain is EPEVTQTPSHQVTQMGQEVILRCVPISNHLYFYWYRQILGQKVEFLVSFYNNEISEKSEIFDDQFSVERPDGSNFTLKIRSTKLEDSAMYFCASTGTGGGTEAFFGQGTRLTVV.

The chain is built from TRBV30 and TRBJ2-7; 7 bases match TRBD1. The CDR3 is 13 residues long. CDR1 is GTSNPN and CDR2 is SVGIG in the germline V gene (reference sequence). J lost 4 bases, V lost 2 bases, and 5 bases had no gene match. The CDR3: CAWSRQGDYEQYF. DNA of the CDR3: TGTGCCTGGAGTCGACAGGGCGATTACGAGCAGTACTTC.

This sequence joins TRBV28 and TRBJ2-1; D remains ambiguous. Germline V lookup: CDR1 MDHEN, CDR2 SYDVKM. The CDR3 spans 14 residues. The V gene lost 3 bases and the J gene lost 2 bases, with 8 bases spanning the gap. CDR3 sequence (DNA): TGTGCCAGCAGTTTTAGTTTTACCTACAATGAGCAGTTCTTC. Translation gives CASSFSFTYNEQFF.

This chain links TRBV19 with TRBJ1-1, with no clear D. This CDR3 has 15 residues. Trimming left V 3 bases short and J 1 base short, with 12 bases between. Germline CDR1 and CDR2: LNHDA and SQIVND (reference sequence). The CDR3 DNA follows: TGTGCCAGTAGTATCCCGGGTCCCCCGAACACTGAAGCTTTCTTT. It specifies CASSIPGPPNTEAFF.

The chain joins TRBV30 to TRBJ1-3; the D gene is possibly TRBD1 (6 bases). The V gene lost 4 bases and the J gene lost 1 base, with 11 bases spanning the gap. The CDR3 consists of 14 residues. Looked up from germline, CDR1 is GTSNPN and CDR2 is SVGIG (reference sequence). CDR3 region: CAWTGQLSGNTIYF. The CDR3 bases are TGTGCCTGGACGGGACAACTATCTGGAAACACCATATATTTT. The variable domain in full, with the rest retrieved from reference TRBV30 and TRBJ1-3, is SQTIHQWPATLVQPVGSPLSLECTVEGTSNPNLYWYRQAAGRGLQLLFYSVGIGQISSEVPQNLSASRPQDRQFILSSKKLLLSDSGFYLCAWTGQLSGNTIYFGEGSWLTVV.

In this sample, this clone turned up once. CDR3 region: CASSLRDSYGYTF. The CDR3 nucleotides are TGTGCCAGCAGCCTACGGGACAGCTATGGCTACACCTTC. This chain connects TRBV12-3 or TRBV12-4 to TRBJ1-2; 7 bases map to TRBD1. Unmatched junction bases numbered 5, after V lost 6 bases and J lost 4 bases. The CDR3 extends over 13 amino acids.